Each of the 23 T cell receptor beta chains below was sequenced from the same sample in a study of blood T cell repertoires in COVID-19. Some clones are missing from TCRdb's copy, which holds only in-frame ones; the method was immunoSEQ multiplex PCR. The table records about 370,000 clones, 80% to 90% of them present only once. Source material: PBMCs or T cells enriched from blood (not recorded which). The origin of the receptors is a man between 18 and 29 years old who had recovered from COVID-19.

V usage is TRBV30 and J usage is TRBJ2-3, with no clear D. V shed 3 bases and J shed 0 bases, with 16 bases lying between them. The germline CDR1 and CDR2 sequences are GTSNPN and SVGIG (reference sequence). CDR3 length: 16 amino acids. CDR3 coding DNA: TGTGCCTGGAGCAAAGACTCCAACCCTAGCACAGATACGCAGTATTTT. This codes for CAWSKDSNPSTDTQYF.

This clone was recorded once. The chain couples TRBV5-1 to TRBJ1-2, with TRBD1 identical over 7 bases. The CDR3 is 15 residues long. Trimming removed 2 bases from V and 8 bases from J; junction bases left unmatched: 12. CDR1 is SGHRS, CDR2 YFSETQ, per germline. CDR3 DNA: TGCGCCAGCAGCTTAGGGACAGAACCTCTGGTGGGCTACACCTTC. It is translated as CASSLGTEPLVGYTF.

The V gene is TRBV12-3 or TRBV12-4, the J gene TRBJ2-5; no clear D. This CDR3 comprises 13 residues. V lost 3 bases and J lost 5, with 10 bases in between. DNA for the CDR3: TGTGCCAGCAGTTTGCAGTACGGGGAGACCCAGTACTTC. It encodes CASSLQYGETQYF.

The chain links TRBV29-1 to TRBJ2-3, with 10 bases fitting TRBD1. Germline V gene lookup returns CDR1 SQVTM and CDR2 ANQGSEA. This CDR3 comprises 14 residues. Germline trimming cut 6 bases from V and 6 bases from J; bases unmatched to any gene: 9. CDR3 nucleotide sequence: TGCAGCGTGGCCGGGACAGGGGCCCTGGATACGCAGTATTTT. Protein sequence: CSVAGTGALDTQYF.

The CDR3 DNA follows: TGTGCCAGTAGTGATATCCTACTAGCGGGAGGCAACGAGCAGTACTTC. It specifies CASSDILLAGGNEQYF. The V call is TRBV19, the J call TRBJ2-7; the match to TRBD2 covers 12 bases. The CDR3 is made up of 16 amino acids. With 5 bases clipped from V and 5 bases from J, the junction kept 10 bases outside the gene matches. The germline V gene has CDR1 LNHDA and CDR2 SQIVND (reference sequence).

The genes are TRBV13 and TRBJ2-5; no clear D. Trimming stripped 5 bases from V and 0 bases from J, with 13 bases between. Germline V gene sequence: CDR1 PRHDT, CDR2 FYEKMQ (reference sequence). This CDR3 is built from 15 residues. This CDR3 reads CASSLSFRDQETQYF. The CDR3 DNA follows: TGTGCCAGCAGCCTGTCGTTCCGGGACCAAGAGACCCAGTACTTC.

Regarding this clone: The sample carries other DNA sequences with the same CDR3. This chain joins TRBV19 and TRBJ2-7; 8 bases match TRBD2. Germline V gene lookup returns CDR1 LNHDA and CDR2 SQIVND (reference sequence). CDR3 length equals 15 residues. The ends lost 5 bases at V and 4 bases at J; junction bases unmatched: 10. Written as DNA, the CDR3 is TGTGCCAGTAGTCCGTCGGGAGGGACGGCTTACGAGCAGTACTTC. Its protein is CASSPSGGTAYEQYF.

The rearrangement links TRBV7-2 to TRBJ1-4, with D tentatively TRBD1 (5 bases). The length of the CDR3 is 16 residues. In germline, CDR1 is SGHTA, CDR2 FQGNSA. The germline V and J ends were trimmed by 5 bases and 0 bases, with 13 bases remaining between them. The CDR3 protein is CASSPYQGATNEKLFF. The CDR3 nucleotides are TGTGCCAGCAGCCCATACCAGGGTGCAACTAATGAAAAACTGTTTTTT. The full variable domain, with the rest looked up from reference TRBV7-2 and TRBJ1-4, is GAGVSQSPSNKVTEKGKDVELRCDPISGHTALYWYRQSLGQGLEFLIYFQGNSAPDKSGLPSDRFSAERTGGSVSTLTIQRTQQEDSAVYLCASSPYQGATNEKLFFGSGTQLSVL.

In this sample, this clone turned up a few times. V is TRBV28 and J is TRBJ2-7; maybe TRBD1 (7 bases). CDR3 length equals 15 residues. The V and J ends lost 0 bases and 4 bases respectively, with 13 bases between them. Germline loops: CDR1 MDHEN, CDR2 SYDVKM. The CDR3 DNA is TGTGCCAGCAGTTTATGGGAGGGGGCCAAGTACGAGCAGTACTTC. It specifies CASSLWEGAKYEQYF.

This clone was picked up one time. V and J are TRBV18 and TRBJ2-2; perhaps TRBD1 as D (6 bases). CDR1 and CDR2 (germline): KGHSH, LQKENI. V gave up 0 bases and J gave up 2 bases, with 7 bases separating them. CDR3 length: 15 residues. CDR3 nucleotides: TGTGCCAGCTCACCACCAGGGGGAAACACCGGGGAGCTGTTTTTT. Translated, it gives CASSPPGGNTGELFF.

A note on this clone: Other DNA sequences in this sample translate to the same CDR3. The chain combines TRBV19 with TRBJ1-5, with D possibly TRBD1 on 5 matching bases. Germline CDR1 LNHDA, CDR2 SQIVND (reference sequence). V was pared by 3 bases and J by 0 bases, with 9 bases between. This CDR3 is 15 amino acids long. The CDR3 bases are TGTGCCAGTAGTATCTCAGGGAATAGCAATCAGCCCCAGCATTTT. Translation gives CASSISGNSNQPQHF.

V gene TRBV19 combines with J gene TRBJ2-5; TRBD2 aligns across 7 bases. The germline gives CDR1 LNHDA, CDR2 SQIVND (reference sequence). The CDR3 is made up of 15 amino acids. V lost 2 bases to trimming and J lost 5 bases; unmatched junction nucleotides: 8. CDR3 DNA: TGTGCCAGTAGTATAAGGGCGGGACTACTGGAGACCCAGTACTTC. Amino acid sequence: CASSIRAGLLETQYF.

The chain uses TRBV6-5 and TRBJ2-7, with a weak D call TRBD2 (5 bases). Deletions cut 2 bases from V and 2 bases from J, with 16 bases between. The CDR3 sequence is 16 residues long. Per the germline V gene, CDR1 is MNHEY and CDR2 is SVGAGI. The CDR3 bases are TGTGCCAGCAGTTACCGGGGTCTAGCCATGACCTACGAGCAGTACTTC. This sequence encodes CASSYRGLAMTYEQYF.

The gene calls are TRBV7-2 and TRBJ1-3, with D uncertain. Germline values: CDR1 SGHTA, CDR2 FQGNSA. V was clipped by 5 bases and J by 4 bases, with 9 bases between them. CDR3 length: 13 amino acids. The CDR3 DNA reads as TGTGCCAGCAGCGACTCGCACGGAAACACCATATATTTT. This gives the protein CASSDSHGNTIYF.

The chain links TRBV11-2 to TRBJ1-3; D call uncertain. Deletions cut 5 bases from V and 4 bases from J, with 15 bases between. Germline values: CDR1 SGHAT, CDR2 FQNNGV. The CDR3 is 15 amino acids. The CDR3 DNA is TGTGCCAGCAGCCCACAACATACGGGGGGAAACACCATATATTTT. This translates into CASSPQHTGGNTIYF.

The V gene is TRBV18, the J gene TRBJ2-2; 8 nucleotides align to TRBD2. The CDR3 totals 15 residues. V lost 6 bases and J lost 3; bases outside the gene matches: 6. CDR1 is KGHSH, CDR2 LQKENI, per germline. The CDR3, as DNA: TGTGCCAGCTCCCCGGCGGGGGGCTACACCGGGGAGCTGTTTTTT. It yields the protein CASSPAGGYTGELFF. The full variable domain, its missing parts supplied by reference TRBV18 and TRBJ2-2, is NAGVMQNPRHLVRRRGQEARLRCSPMKGHSHVYWYRQLPEEGLKFMVYLQKENIIDESGMPKERFSAEFPKEGPSILRIQQVVRGDSAAYFCASSPAGGYTGELFFGEGSRLTVL.

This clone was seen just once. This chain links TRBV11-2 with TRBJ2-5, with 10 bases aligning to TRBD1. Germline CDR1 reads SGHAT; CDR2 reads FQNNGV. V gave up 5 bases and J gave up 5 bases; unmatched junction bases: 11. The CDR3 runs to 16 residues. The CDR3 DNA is TGTGCCAGCAGCCAATGGGACAGGGGCCCGGTGGAGACCCAGTACTTC. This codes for CASSQWDRGPVETQYF.

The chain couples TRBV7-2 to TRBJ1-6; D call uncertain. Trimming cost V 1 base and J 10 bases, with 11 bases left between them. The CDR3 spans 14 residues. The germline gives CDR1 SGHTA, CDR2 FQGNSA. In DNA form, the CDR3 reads TGTGCCAGCAGCTTAGTAGGTGGAGGATCACCCCTCCACTTT. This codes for CASSLVGGGSPLHF.

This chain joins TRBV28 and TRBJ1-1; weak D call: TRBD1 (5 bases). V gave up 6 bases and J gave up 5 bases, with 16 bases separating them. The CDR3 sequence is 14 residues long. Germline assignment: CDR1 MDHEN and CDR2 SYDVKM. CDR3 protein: CASRFGTVGTEAFF. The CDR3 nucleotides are TGTGCCAGCAGGTTTGGGACTGTGGGGACTGAAGCTTTCTTT.

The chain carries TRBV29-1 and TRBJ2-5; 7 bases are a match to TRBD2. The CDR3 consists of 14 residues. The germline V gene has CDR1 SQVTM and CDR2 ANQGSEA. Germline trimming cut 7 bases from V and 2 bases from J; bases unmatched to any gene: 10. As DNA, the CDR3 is TGCAGCGCCAGACCGGCTAGCGGACAAGAGACCCAGTACTTC. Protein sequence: CSARPASGQETQYF.

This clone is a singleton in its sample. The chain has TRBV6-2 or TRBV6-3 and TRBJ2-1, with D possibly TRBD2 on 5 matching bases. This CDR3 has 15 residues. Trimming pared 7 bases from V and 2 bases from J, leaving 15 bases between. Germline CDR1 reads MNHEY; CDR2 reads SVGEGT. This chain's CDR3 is CASNPRGRPYNEQFF. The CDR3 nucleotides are TGTGCCAGCAACCCAAGAGGGAGACCCTACAATGAGCAGTTCTTC.

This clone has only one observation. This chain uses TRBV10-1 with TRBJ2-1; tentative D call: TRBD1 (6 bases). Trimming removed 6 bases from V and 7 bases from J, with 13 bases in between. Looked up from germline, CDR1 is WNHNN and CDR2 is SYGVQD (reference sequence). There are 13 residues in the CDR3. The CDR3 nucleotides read TGCGCCAGCAGGGGGGACAAGGGGAATGAGCAGTTCTTC. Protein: CASRGDKGNEQFF.

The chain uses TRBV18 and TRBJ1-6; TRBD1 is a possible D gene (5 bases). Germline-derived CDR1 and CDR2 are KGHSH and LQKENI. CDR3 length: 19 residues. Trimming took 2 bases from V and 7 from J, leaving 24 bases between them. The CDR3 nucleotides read TGTGCCAGCTCACCAGCAGAAGTAGGGGCAATTTTATCCAATTCACCCCTCCACTTT. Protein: CASSPAEVGAILSNSPLHF. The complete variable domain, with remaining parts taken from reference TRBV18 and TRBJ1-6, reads NAGVMQNPRHLVRRRGQEARLRCSPMKGHSHVYWYRQLPEEGLKFMVYLQKENIIDESGMPKERFSAEFPKEGPSILRIQQVVRGDSAAYFCASSPAEVGAILSNSPLHFGNGTRLTVT.